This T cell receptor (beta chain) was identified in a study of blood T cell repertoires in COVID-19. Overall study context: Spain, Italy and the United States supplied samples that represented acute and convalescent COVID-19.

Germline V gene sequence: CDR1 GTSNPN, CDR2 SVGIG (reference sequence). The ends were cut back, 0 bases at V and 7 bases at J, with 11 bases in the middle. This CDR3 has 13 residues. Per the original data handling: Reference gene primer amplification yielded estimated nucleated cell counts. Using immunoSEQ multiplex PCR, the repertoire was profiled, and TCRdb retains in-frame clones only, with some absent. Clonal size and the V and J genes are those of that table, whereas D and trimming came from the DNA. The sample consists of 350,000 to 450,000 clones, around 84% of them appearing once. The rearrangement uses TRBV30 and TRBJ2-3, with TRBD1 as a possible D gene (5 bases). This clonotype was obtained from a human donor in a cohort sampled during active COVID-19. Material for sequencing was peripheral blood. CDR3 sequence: CAWSVQGANTQYF. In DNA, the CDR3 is TGTGCCTGGAGTGTGCAGGGCGCCAATACGCAGTATTTT. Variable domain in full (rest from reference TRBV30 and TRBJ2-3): SQTIHQWPATLVQPVGSPLSLECTVEGTSNPNLYWYRQAAGRGLQLLFYSVGIGQISSEVPQNLSASRPQDRQFILSSKKLLLSDSGFYLCAWSVQGANTQYFGPGTRLTVL.